The 19 T cell receptor beta chains given below trace back to one sample, sequenced in a study of post-analysis software for immune sequencing data. Study results and caveats: Patients used several TRBV segments, including TRBV5-6, TRBV5-1 and TRBV20-1, more often than controls.

TCR beta cDNA libraries included unique molecular identifiers. TCRdb reprocessed the PCR reads via MiXCR and lists one record per CDR3 protein. The sample records roughly 620,000 distinct CDR3 sequences, roughly 46% being singletons. These receptors have no identified antigens. The source material was blood. The receptors stem from a girl aged 10-17 years with multiple sclerosis.

The table lists this clonotype with a count of one. The J gene is TRBJ2-3, the V gene TRBV20-1, with 13 bases that match TRBD2. Germline V gene data show CDR1 as DFQATT and CDR2 as SNEGSKA (reference sequence). The trim removed 1 base at V and 2 bases at J, leaving 9 bases unmatched. This CDR3 is 18 amino acids long. CDR3 loop: CSARGLAGGPSYTDTQYF. The CDR3 DNA reads TGCAGTGCTAGAGGACTAGCGGGGGGCCCCTCATACACAGATACGCAGTATTTT.

The V and J genes are TRBV30 and TRBJ2-4, with no clear D. The J call may be mistaken, given a closer DNA end match to TRBJ2-7. The CDR3 has 12 amino acids. The germline V gene encodes CDR1 GTSNPN and CDR2 SVGIG (reference sequence). The CDR3 coding sequence is TGTGCCTGGATTTCCCGCGGTGGCGAGCAGTACTTC. It encodes CAWISRGGEQYF.

J is TRBJ1-2 and V is TRBV29-1; D is unresolved. V was pared by 2 bases and J by 6 bases, with 10 bases between. This CDR3 is 12 amino acids long. Germline CDR1 SQVTM, CDR2 ANQGSEA. Written as DNA, the CDR3 is TGCAGCGTTGAAAAGCCTGGGAATGGCTACACCTTC. This sequence encodes CSVEKPGNGYTF.

This clonotype was detected only once. V usage is TRBV5-5 and J usage is TRBJ2-5; D is unclear. V shed 3 bases and J shed 5 bases, with 17 bases lying between them. The CDR3 is 15 amino acids. Germline-derived CDR1 and CDR2 are SGHKS and YYEKEE (reference sequence). CDR3 loop: CASSSVQTLVETQYF. CDR3 nucleotide sequence: TGTGCCAGCAGCTCGGTTCAGACCTTGGTTGAGACCCAGTACTTC.

The chain employs TRBV15 and TRBJ1-6; maybe TRBD1 (5 bases). CDR1 LNHNV and CDR2 YYDKDF come from the germline V gene (reference sequence). Deletions cut 5 bases from V and 0 bases from J, with 14 bases between. CDR3 length equals 17 residues. The CDR3 DNA sequence: TGTGCCACCAGCGTCGGGGACCAGAGCTCCTATAATTCACCCCTCCACTTT. It is translated as CATSVGDQSSYNSPLHF.

This clonotype is a singleton in its sample. The gene calls are TRBV12-5 and TRBJ2-1; weak D call: TRBD2 (6 bases). This CDR3 region has 12 residues. V was clipped by 2 bases and J by 7 bases, with 6 bases between them. CDR1 is LGHNT and CDR2 is FRNRAP in the germline V gene. The CDR3 nucleotides read TGTGCTAGTGGTTTGCGGGGGAATGAGCAGTTCTTC. Its translation is CASGLRGNEQFF.

This chain's CDR3 is CASSLVGGREDTQYF. The CDR3 bases are TGTGCCAGCTCGTTGGTAGGGGGCCGGGAAGATACGCAGTATTTT. V usage is TRBV12-3 or TRBV12-4 and J usage is TRBJ2-3, with 7 positions matching TRBD1. V lost 8 bases and J lost 5; bases outside the gene matches: 13. The CDR3 runs 15 residues.

This chain uses TRBV6-6 with TRBJ2-1; the match to TRBD1 covers 10 bases. The CDR3 has 16 residues. V trimming: 7 bases; J trimming: 5 bases; junction bases outside the gene matches: 11. Germline CDR1 is MNHNY and CDR2 is SVGAGI (reference sequence). This CDR3 reads CASTPYGQGEDNEQFF. CDR3 sequence (DNA): TGTGCCAGCACTCCGTATGGACAGGGGGAGGACAATGAGCAGTTCTTC.

The V and J genes are TRBV12-3 or TRBV12-4 and TRBJ1-2; D gene uncertain. The V end was cut by 5 bases, the J end by 4 bases, with 14 bases between. The CDR3 loop spans 14 amino acids. CDR3 loop: CASSTVAQIYGYTF. The DNA for the CDR3 is TGTGCCAGCAGTACCGTTGCCCAGATCTATGGCTACACCTTC.

This clonotype was counted only a few times. The CDR3 reads CASSTKYEQYF. The DNA of the CDR3 is TGTGCCAGCAGTACCAAGTACGAGCAGTACTTC. V is TRBV28 and J is TRBJ2-7, with unresolved D. The CDR3 covers 11 residues. In germline, CDR1 is MDHEN, CDR2 SYDVKM. The V end lost 5 bases, the J end lost 4 bases, and 6 bases lay between the germline ends.

The V gene is TRBV6-5, the J gene TRBJ2-1; 12 nucleotides agree with TRBD2. This CDR3 spans 14 amino acids. Germline V gene sequence: CDR1 MNHEY, CDR2 SVGAGI. J lost 6 bases, V lost 7 bases, and 4 bases had no gene match. Here the CDR3 DNA reads TGTGCCAGCAAGAGGGGACTAGCGGGCAATGAGCAGTTCTTC. Its protein is CASKRGLAGNEQFF.

A word on this clonotype: One end of the junction varies from germline; a read error may be responsible. The chain carries TRBV5-1 and TRBJ1-1, with 9 bases identical to TRBD1. The CDR3 is 16 residues long. Looked up from germline, CDR1 is SGHRS and CDR2 is YFSETQ. This CDR3 reads CTSSVRDRVLNTEAFF. The CDR3, as DNA: TGCACCAGCAGCGTCCGGGACAGGGTTCTAAACACTGAAGCTTTCTTT.

J is TRBJ2-5 and V is TRBV10-3; no definite D call. The CDR3 is 13 amino acids. V lost 4 bases and J lost 2, with 8 bases in between. Germline CDR1 reads ENHRY; CDR2 reads SYGVKD. The chain's CDR3 is CAISGGYQETQYF. CDR3 DNA: TGTGCCATCAGTGGGGGTTATCAAGAGACCCAGTACTTC.

This chain connects TRBV29-1 to TRBJ1-2; maybe TRBD1 (6 bases). Trimming left V 7 bases short and J 10 bases short, with 19 bases between. Germline CDR1 and CDR2: SQVTM and ANQGSEA. The CDR3 is made up of 12 amino acids. The CDR3 region has the DNA TGCAGCGCCCTGTACTTGGGGGCGGACTACACCTTC. Its translation is CSALYLGADYTF.

The CDR3 spells CASSLEVLETQYF. The CDR3 nucleotides are TGTGCCAGCAGCTTAGAAGTCCTTGAGACCCAGTACTTC. The chain joins TRBV11-2 to TRBJ2-5, with D unclear. The germline V and J ends were trimmed by 0 bases and 5 bases, with 7 bases remaining between them. The CDR3 loop spans 13 amino acids. Germline CDR1 reads SGHAT; CDR2 reads FQNNGV. The full variable domain, in which reference TRBV11-2 and TRBJ2-5 provide the parts outside the CDR3, is EAGVAQSPRYKIIEKRQSVAFWCNPISGHATLYWYQQILGQGPKLLIQFQNNGVVDDSQLPKDRFSAERLKGVDSTLKIQPAKLEDSAVYLCASSLEVLETQYFGPGTRLLVL.

This clonotype was picked up a small number of times. The genes are TRBV27 and TRBJ1-2; no clear D. This CDR3 is 15 amino acids long. With 0 bases removed from V and 6 bases from J, the gap between germline ends came to 14 bases. The germline CDR1 and CDR2 sequences are MNHEY and SMNVEV (reference sequence). As DNA, the CDR3 is TGTGCCAGCAGTTTATCGGGGTGGGAGATAGATGGCTACACCTTC. Translating it yields CASSLSGWEIDGYTF.

This chain joins TRBV5-1 and TRBJ2-3; TRBD1 aligns across 8 bases. Losses at the gene ends were 4 bases for V and 2 bases for J; bases not matched to a gene: 9. The CDR3 consists of 16 residues. Germline V CDR1 and CDR2: SGHRS, YFSETQ. CDR3 in DNA: TGCGCCAGCAGCGGCCTTCAGGGGGCTTACACAGATACGCAGTATTTT. Amino acid sequence: CASSGLQGAYTDTQYF.

This clonotype was recorded a few times. This chain connects TRBV27 to TRBJ1-2; TRBD1 aligns across 8 bases. Germline assignment: CDR1 MNHEY and CDR2 SMNVEV (reference sequence). V was clipped by 6 bases and J by 3 bases; unmatched bases: 9. CDR3 length: 15 amino acids. The CDR3 DNA reads as TGTGCCAGCAGCCTAGGACAGGGCCAAGACTATGGCTACACCTTC. Amino acids: CASSLGQGQDYGYTF.

The sample holds a few counts of this clonotype. J is TRBJ2-5 and V is TRBV19; D is possibly TRBD2 (6 bases). The assigned J gene may be wrong: the sequence end matches TRBJ2-7 better. Per germline, CDR1 LNHDA and CDR2 SQIVND (reference sequence). This CDR3 has 13 residues. CDR3 in DNA: TGTGCCAGTAGTATACCGGGTAGCGGCGAGCAGTACTTC. Encoded protein: CASSIPGSGEQYF.